These 12 T cell receptor beta chains share one sample of origin, sequenced in a study of CD8 T cells in Susac syndrome. Random hexamers were used to reverse transcribe an amount of roughly 0.45 to 1 ug RNA. TCRdb reprocessed the immunoSEQ multiplex PCR reads via MiXCR and lists one record per CDR3 protein. The sample consists of about 300,000 distinct CDR3 sequences, just over 90% of them appearing once. Sequencing input: CD4+ T cells from PBMCs. The source of these receptors is a human donor with multiple sclerosis.

For the CDR3, the DNA is TGTGCCAGCAGTTTATGGGAAGATCAGCCCCAGCATTTT. Its protein product is CASSLWEDQPQHF. The V call is TRBV12-3 or TRBV12-4, the J call TRBJ1-5; the D is unclear. The CDR3 totals 13 residues. Trimming removed 2 bases at V and 5 bases at J, with 7 bases between.

This chain joins TRBV19 and TRBJ1-4; 11 bases are shared with TRBD1. CDR1 is LNHDA, CDR2 SQIVND, per germline (reference sequence). CDR3 size: 17 residues. Trimming cost V 6 bases and J 3 bases; bases outside gene matches: 9. This chain's CDR3 is CASSPPRGQGANEKLFF. DNA of the CDR3: TGTGCCAGTAGCCCCCCGAGGGGACAGGGGGCTAATGAAAAACTGTTTTTT. Complete variable domain (other parts from reference TRBV19 and TRBJ1-4): DGGITQSPKYLFRKEGQNVTLSCEQNLNHDAMYWYRQDPGQGLRLIYYSQIVNDFQKGDIAEGYSVSREKKESFPLTVTSAQKNPTAFYLCASSPPRGQGANEKLFFGSGTQLSVL.

This chain links TRBV6-2 or TRBV6-3 with TRBJ1-4; no clear D gene. Germline lookup yields CDR1 MNHEY and CDR2 SVGEGT. CDR3 size: 15 residues. The germline V and J ends were trimmed by 6 bases and 5 bases, with 16 bases remaining between them. The CDR3 coding sequence is TGTGCCAGCAGCCGCCGCACGGGCCAGAATGAAAAACTGTTTTTT. Translating it yields CASSRRTGQNEKLFF.

This sequence joins TRBV19 and TRBJ2-4; D uncertain. This CDR3 comprises 12 residues. Trimming left V 8 bases short and J 5 bases short, with 10 bases between. Germline lookup yields CDR1 LNHDA and CDR2 SQIVND (reference sequence). CDR3 region: CASSEVQNIQYF. The CDR3, as DNA: TGTGCCAGTTCCGAAGTCCAAAACATTCAGTACTTC. Complete variable domain (other parts from reference TRBV19 and TRBJ2-4): DGGITQSPKYLFRKEGQNVTLSCEQNLNHDAMYWYRQDPGQGLRLIYYSQIVNDFQKGDIAEGYSVSREKKESFPLTVTSAQKNPTAFYLCASSEVQNIQYFGAGTRLSVL.

V is TRBV12-3 or TRBV12-4 and J is TRBJ2-2; unclear D gene. The CDR3 is 12 amino acids. V lost 4 bases to trimming and J lost 6 bases, with 6 bases between them. For the CDR3, the DNA is TGTGCCAGCAGTTCAGGAGCCGGGGAGCTGTTTTTT. Its protein product is CASSSGAGELFF.

J is TRBJ1-2 and V is TRBV4-2; 9 bases are a match to TRBD1. Per the germline V gene, CDR1 is LGHNA and CDR2 is YNFKEQ. This CDR3 comprises 15 residues. V shed 4 bases, J shed 2 bases, and the junction held 5 bases outside the gene matches. The DNA of the CDR3 is TGTGCCAGCAGCCCACGGACAGGGGCAAACTATGGCTACACCTTC. It translates to CASSPRTGANYGYTF.

The V and J genes are TRBV9 and TRBJ1-2, with D unresolved. From germline, CDR1 is SGDLS and CDR2 YYNGEE. Trimming left V 0 bases short and J 2 bases short, with 2 bases between. CDR3 length: 12 residues. In DNA form, the CDR3 reads TGTGCCAGCAGCGTAGACAACTATGGCTACACCTTC. This encodes CASSVDNYGYTF.

This chain links TRBV9 with TRBJ2-2, with unresolved D. Trimming left V 4 bases short and J 6 bases short, with 13 bases between. Germline V gene sequence: CDR1 SGDLS, CDR2 YYNGEE. This CDR3 has 14 amino acids. CDR3 coding DNA: TGTGCCAGCAGCCTCGCCCTAAGTGCCGGGGAGCTGTTTTTT. It translates to CASSLALSAGELFF.

The gene calls are TRBV6-5 and TRBJ1-1; D is perhaps TRBD1 (5 bases). The CDR3 is made up of 13 amino acids. Per germline, CDR1 MNHEY and CDR2 SVGAGI. V was trimmed by 5 bases and J by 7 bases, leaving 14 bases between them. The CDR3 DNA reads TGTGCCAGCAGTGTCGAGGGGAGAGGTGAAGCTTTCTTT. Its translation: CASSVEGRGEAFF.

This chain connects TRBV20-1 to TRBJ2-5; 7 bases line up with TRBD2. CDR1 and CDR2 from the germline V gene are DFQATT and SNEGSKA (reference sequence). The CDR3 runs 14 residues. Losses at the gene ends were 4 bases for V and 4 bases for J; bases not matched to a gene: 9. For the CDR3, the DNA is TGCAGTGCTATGGGGGGGGTTGTTGGAGAGACCCAGTACTTC. Its translation is CSAMGGVVGETQYF.

This chain links TRBV6-2 or TRBV6-3 with TRBJ1-2; 7 bases agree with TRBD1. V shed 6 bases, J shed 4 bases, and the junction held 5 bases outside the gene matches. There are 13 residues in the CDR3. Germline V CDR1 and CDR2: MNHEY, SVGEGT. DNA of the CDR3: TGTGCCAGCAGGAGGACAGGCGTCTATGGCTACACCTTC. Translated: CASRRTGVYGYTF.

With respect to this clonotype: This is likely a read error, given that the CDR3 carries no conserved phenylalanine or tryptophan at its end. The rearrangement links TRBV5-1 to TRBJ1-2; D is perhaps TRBD1 (5 bases). Germline loops: CDR1 SGHRS, CDR2 YFSETQ. The CDR3 contains 15 residues. Trimming pared 4 bases from V and 10 bases from J, leaving 23 bases between. The CDR3 nucleotides read TGCGCCAGCAGCCGATCCCGGGACTCCGACACTCTCTACACCCTC. It specifies CASSRSRDSDTLYTL.